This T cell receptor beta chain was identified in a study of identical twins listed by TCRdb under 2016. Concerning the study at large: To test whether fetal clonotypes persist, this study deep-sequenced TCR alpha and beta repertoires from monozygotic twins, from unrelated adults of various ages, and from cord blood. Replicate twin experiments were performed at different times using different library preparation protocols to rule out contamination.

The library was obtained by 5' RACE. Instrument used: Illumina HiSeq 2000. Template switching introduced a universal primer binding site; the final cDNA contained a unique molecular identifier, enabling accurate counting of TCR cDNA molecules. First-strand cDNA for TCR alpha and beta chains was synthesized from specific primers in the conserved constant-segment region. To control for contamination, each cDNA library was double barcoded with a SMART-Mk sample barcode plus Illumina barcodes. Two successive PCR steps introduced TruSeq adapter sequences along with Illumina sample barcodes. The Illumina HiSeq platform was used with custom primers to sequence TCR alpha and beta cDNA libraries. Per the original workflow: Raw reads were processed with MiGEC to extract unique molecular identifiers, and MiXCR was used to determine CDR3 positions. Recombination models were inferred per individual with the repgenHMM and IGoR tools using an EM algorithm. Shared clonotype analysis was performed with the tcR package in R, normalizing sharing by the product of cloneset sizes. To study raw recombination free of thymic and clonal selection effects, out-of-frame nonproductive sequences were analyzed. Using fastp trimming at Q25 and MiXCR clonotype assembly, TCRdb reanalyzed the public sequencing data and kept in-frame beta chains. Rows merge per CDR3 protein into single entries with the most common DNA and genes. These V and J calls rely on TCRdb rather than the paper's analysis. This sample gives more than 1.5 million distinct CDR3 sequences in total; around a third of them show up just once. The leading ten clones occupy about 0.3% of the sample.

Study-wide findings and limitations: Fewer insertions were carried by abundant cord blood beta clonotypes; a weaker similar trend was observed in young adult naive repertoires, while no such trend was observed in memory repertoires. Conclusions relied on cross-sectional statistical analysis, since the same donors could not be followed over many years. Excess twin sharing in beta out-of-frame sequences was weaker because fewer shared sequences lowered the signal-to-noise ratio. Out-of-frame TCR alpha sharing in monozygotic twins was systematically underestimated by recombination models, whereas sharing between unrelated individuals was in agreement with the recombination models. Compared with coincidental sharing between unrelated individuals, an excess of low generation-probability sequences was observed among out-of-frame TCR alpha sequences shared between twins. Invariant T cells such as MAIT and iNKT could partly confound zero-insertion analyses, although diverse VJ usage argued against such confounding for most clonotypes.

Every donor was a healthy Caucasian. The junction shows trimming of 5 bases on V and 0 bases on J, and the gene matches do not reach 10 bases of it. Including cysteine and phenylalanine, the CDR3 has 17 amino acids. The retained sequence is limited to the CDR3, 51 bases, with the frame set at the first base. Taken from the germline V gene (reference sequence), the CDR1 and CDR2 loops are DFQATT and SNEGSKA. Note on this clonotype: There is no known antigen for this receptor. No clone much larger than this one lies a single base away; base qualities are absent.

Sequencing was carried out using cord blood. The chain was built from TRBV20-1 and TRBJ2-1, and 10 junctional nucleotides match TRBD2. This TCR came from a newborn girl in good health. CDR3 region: CSAGLAGVPSSYNEQFF. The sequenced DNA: TGCAGTGCTGGGCTAGCGGGGGTCCCAAGCTCCTACAATGAGCAGTTCTTC.